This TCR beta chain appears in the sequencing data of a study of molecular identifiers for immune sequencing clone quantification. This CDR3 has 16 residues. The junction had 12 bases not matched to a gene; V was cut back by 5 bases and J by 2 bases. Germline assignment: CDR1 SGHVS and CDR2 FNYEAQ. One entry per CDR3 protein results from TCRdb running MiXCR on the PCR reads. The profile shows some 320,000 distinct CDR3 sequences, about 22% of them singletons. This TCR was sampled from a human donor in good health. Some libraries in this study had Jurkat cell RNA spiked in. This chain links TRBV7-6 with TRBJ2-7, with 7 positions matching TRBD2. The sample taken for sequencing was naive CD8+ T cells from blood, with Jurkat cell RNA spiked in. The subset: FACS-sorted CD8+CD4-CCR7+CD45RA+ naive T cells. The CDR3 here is CASSQGTLAVTYEQYF. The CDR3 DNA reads TGTGCCAGCAGCCAAGGAACTCTAGCGGTCACCTACGAGCAGTACTTC. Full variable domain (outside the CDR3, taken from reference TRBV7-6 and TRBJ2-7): GAGVSQSPRYKVTKRGQDVALRCDPISGHVSLYWYRQALGQGPEFLTYFNYEAQQDKSGLPNDRFSAERPEGSISTLTIQRTEQRDSAMYRCASSQGTLAVTYEQYFGPGTRLTVT.